This TCR beta chain was captured by sequencing in a study of blood T cell repertoires in COVID-19 (dated by TCRdb to the early 2020s). A note on the overall study: Collaborator samples came from the United States, Italy and Spain and covered acute and convalescent phases of COVID-19. The prospective study material was composed of cDNA or gDNA derived from T cells, B-cell-depleted T cells, or PBMCs. Deeply sampled blood TCRbeta repertoires from subjects exposed to, actively infected with, or recovered from COVID-19 were included in the dataset. The repertoires were made available in a free public database intended to serve as a resource for research on the immune response to SARS-CoV-2. The samples were drawn from two sources: the first 160 participants of the ongoing ImmuneRACE study, and some 1,300 subjects contributed by 6 global collaborators. The sample metadata nearly always contained a de-identified subject ID, COVID-19 status, age in years and sex. HLA class I and class II types, where available, came from metadata supplied by the sample provider rather than from assay-based typing.

The paper's findings and limits, for the study overall: The amount of clinical and demographic metadata varied by source and participant and was provided uncurated.

TCRbeta CDR3 regions were amplified from genomic DNA using the immunoSEQ Assay, a bias-controlled multiplex PCR. The authors' analysis ran thus. The number of nucleated cells in each sample was estimated by amplification of reference gene primers within the assay. To quantify the absolute abundance of each unique TCRbeta CDR3 rearrangement, sequence reads were collapsed and filtered. For each sample, productive Simpson clonality was calculated as the square root of Simpson's diversity index across productive rearrangements. TCRdb stores this immuneACCESS table with in-frame sequences only. Part of the clones is absent; in the studies checked, under half of the shortfall reflects unresolved V genes, and no reason is known for the rest. The V and J calls and the clone size are those of that table, but D and trimming were determined from the DNA. Within this sample are about 230,000 clones, with over 70% of them counted one time only. Approximately 7.9% of the sample comes from the top ten.

The collaborating institutions used their own protocols to collect whole blood in K2EDTA tubes. For TCRbeta analysis, collaborator samples were shipped as frozen whole blood, as isolated PBMCs, or as DNA extracted from either sample type. V is pruned by 9 bases and J by 0 bases, leaving 3 bases of the junction without a gene match. Including cysteine and phenylalanine, the CDR3 has 14 amino acids. The retained sequence is limited to the CDR3, 42 bases, with the frame set at the first base. From a lookup of the germline V gene, CDR1 and CDR2 are MNHEY and SVGAGI. This clone was recorded only once. Its target antigen remains unknown. The record has no base qualities; no much larger clone is one base away.

The chain employs TRBV6-5 and TRBJ2-5; TRBD2 fits 11 bases in the junction. This clonotype was obtained from a woman at least 80 years old with acute or convalescent COVID-19. Material for sequencing was peripheral blood. The CDR3 is CASLAGGYQETQYF. The bases read TGTGCCAGTTTAGCGGGAGGGTACCAAGAGACCCAGTACTTC.